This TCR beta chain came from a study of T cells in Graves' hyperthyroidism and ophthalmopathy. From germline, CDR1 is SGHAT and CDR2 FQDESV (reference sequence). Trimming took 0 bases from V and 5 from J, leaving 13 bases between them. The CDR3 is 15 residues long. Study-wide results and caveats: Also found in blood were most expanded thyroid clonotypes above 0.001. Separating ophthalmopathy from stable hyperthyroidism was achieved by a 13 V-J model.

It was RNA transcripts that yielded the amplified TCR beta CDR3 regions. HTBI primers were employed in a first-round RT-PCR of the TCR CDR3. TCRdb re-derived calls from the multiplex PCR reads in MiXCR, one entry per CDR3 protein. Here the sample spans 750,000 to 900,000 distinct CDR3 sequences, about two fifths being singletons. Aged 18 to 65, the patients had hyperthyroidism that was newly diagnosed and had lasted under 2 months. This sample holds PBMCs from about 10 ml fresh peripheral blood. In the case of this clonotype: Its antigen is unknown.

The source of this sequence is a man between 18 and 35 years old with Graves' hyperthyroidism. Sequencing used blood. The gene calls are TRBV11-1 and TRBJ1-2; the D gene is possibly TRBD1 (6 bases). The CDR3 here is CASSLAAGVRYGYTF. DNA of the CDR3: TGTGCCAGCAGCTTAGCAGCAGGGGTTCGGTATGGCTACACCTTC.